This TCR beta chain originates from a study of human T cells and chemical hapten exposure. V shed 0 bases and J shed 1 base, with 10 bases lying between them. CDR1 is MNHEY and CDR2 is SVGAGI in the germline V gene. The CDR3 covers 17 residues. Study findings and constraints: TCRs whose frequency exceeded 1 in 1000 remained the same following DPC sensitization.

TCRdb fed the 5' RACE reads into MiXCR, producing one record per CDR3 protein. Among some 78,000 distinct CDR3 sequences listed, 7.7% were seen once. RNA extraction used unfractionated whole blood as the source of total RNA. For this clonotype: Its specificity is not known.

The source is a male donor in good health. V and J are TRBV6-5 and TRBJ1-6, with D perhaps matching TRBD1 (6 bases). CDR3 DNA: TGTGCCAGCAGTTACTCTGGAACAGGGTCCTATAATTCACCCCTCCACTTT. Amino acid sequence: CASSYSGTGSYNSPLHF.